Each of the 28 T cell receptor beta chains below was sequenced from the same sample in a study of CD8 T cells in ankylosing spondylitis. Whole-study results and caveats: Under 10 highly homologous variants formed a TCR beta motif that appeared characteristic of ankylosing spondylitis blood.

TCRdb passed the 5' RACE reads through MiXCR, listing each CDR3 protein once. Here the sample spans 670,000 or so distinct CDR3 sequences, over 15% being singletons. These receptors have no known antigen. The sequenced sample consisted of blood, either unsorted or a sorted T cell fraction (not recorded which). These receptor sequences come from a male donor with ankylosing spondylitis.

The rearrangement joins TRBV18 to TRBJ2-7; the D call may be TRBD1 or TRBD2 (5 bases each). Germline V lookup: CDR1 KGHSH, CDR2 LQKENI. V gave up 3 bases and J gave up 3 bases, with 12 bases separating them. This CDR3 has 14 residues. The CDR3 DNA follows: TGTGCCAGCTCACCCGAGGGGAGCCACTACGAGCAGTACTTC. Amino acid sequence: CASSPEGSHYEQYF.

The chain uses TRBV9 and TRBJ2-7; D is perhaps TRBD1 (6 bases). Between the trimmed V and J ends, which lost 4 bases and 0 bases, there was a span of 17 bases. The CDR3 has 16 amino acids. Germline V lookup: CDR1 SGDLS, CDR2 YYNGEE. Here the CDR3 reads CASSPWDTPSSYEQYF. The CDR3 nucleotides are TGTGCCAGCAGCCCGTGGGACACCCCTAGCTCCTACGAGCAGTACTTC.

The chain joins TRBV7-9 to TRBJ1-4; D remains ambiguous. V was cut by 5 bases and J by 8 bases, with 18 bases left in between. This CDR3 has 15 residues. Germline CDR1 reads SEHNR; CDR2 reads FQNEAQ (reference sequence). CDR3 in DNA: TGTGCCAGCAGCCATCCCGTGGGGTTTCGCGAAAAACTGTTTTTT. It translates to CASSHPVGFREKLFF. The full variable domain, rest sourced from reference TRBV7-9 and TRBJ1-4, is DTGVSQNPRHKITKRGQNVTFRCDPISEHNRLYWYRQTLGQGPEFLTYFQNEAQLEKSRLLSDRFSAERPKGSFSTLEIQRTEQGDSAMYLCASSHPVGFREKLFFGSGTQLSVL.

This clonotype showed up just a few times. The chain couples TRBV4-1 to TRBJ2-7, with D perhaps TRBD2 (5 bases). The V and J ends lost 1 base and 0 bases respectively, with 10 bases between them. Germline V gene data show CDR1 as MGHRA and CDR2 as YSYEKL. CDR3 length equals 15 residues. The CDR3 is CASSQGTEDSYEQYF. CDR3 nucleotide sequence: TGCGCCAGCAGCCAAGGTACGGAGGACTCCTACGAGCAGTACTTC.

This clonotype was seen a handful of times. The rearrangement uses TRBV2 and TRBJ2-7, with D tentatively TRBD1 (6 bases). Germline CDR1 is SNHLY and CDR2 is FYNNEI. The CDR3 has 15 residues. V shed 0 bases and J shed 4 bases, with 13 bases lying between them. CDR3 residues: CASSEAHRVRYEQYF. DNA for the CDR3: TGTGCCAGCAGTGAAGCACACAGGGTCCGGTACGAGCAGTACTTC.

The chain uses TRBV9 and TRBJ1-1, with a weak D call TRBD1 (6 bases). The germline V and J ends were trimmed by 0 bases and 5 bases, with 14 bases remaining between them. This CDR3 is built from 15 residues. The V gene's germline CDR1 is SGDLS and CDR2 YYNGEE. CDR3 coding DNA: TGTGCCAGCAGCGTAGGCGGGGGCGCGTGGACTGAAGCTTTCTTT. As protein: CASSVGGGAWTEAFF. Drawing the rest from reference TRBV9 and TRBJ1-1, the complete variable domain is DSGVTQTPKHLITATGQRVTLRCSPRSGDLSVYWYQQSLDQGLQFLIQYYNGEERAKGNILERFSAQQFPDLHSELNLSSLELGDSALYFCASSVGGGAWTEAFFGQGTRLTVV.

The chain employs TRBV20-1 and TRBJ1-1; perhaps TRBD1 as D (6 bases). Germline V gene sequence: CDR1 DFQATT, CDR2 SNEGSKA (reference sequence). Trimming removed 3 bases at V and 6 bases at J, with 20 bases between. This CDR3 is 15 amino acids long. The CDR3 sequence is CSASPWGDTRPEAFF. The CDR3 DNA reads TGCAGTGCTAGCCCATGGGGGGACACTCGTCCTGAAGCTTTCTTT.

The rearrangement joins TRBV9 to TRBJ2-5; 8 nucleotides line up with TRBD2. Looked up from germline, CDR1 is SGDLS and CDR2 is YYNGEE. The CDR3 loop spans 18 amino acids. V trimming: 0 bases; J trimming: 1 base; junction bases outside the gene matches: 11. The CDR3 DNA follows: TGTGCCAGCAGCGTAGGGGCAGCGGGAGTGGCTGGCCAAGAGACCCAGTACTTC. This codes for CASSVGAAGVAGQETQYF.

The sample holds a few counts of this clonotype. V is TRBV7-3 and J is TRBJ2-1, with 11 nucleotides matching TRBD2. Germline V lookup: CDR1 SGHTA, CDR2 FQGTGA. Trimming at V came to 2 bases and at J to 4 bases, leaving 7 bases not matched to a gene. The CDR3 length is 17 residues. The CDR3 DNA sequence: TGTGCCAGCAGCTTAGGCCCCAGGACTAGCGGGTACAATGAGCAGTTCTTC. Protein: CASSLGPRTSGYNEQFF.

The chain joins TRBV5-6 to TRBJ1-5; D is unclear. The CDR3 extends over 15 amino acids. The germline V and J ends were trimmed by 3 bases and 3 bases, with 13 bases remaining between them. Germline lookup yields CDR1 SGHDT and CDR2 YYEEEE. The CDR3 DNA reads as TGTGCCAGCAGCTCGATTACCTCCTCCAATCAGCCCCAGCATTTT. This codes for CASSSITSSNQPQHF.

This clonotype was seen a few times. The V gene is TRBV7-2, the J gene TRBJ2-1, with D unresolved. Trimming left V 8 bases short and J 2 bases short, with 22 bases between. Germline CDR1 is SGHTA and CDR2 is FQGNSA. This CDR3 has 17 residues. The CDR3 protein is CASRLNTLVPPYNEQFF. CDR3 bases: TGTGCCAGCCGCCTTAACACCCTAGTACCCCCCTACAATGAGCAGTTCTTC.

V gene TRBV4-1 combines with J gene TRBJ1-2; tentatively, D is TRBD1 (5 bases). V dropped 1 base and J dropped 6 bases, with 9 bases sitting between them. CDR3 length: 13 amino acids. Germline CDR1 reads MGHRA; CDR2 reads YSYEKL. CDR3 protein: CASSQGREDGYTF. As DNA, the CDR3 is TGCGCCAGCAGCCAAGGCAGGGAAGATGGCTACACCTTC.

CDR3 protein: CASASGPYNEQFF. CDR3 sequence (DNA): TGTGCCAGCGCTAGCGGGCCGTACAATGAGCAGTTCTTC. The chain employs TRBV6-6 and TRBJ2-1, with 8 bases identical to TRBD2. CDR3 size: 13 residues. Germline trimming cut 8 bases from V and 4 bases from J; bases unmatched to any gene: 4. CDR1 and CDR2 from the germline V gene are MNHNY and SVGAGI (reference sequence).

The table lists this clonotype with a count of one. The chain has TRBV5-1 and TRBJ2-7; a possible D gene is TRBD1 (6 bases). Germline-derived CDR1 and CDR2 are SGHRS and YFSETQ. Trimming cost V 1 base and J 0 bases, with 14 bases left between them. The CDR3 runs to 16 residues. The CDR3 DNA sequence: TGCGCCAGCAGCTTGTGGGGGACATCGGGCTCCTACGAGCAGTACTTC. Its protein product is CASSLWGTSGSYEQYF.

This clonotype came up many times. This sequence joins TRBV7-2 and TRBJ2-1; the D gene could be TRBD1 or TRBD2 (5 bases each). The CDR3 has 15 residues. Trimming stripped 2 bases from V and 1 base from J, with 9 bases between. CDR1 and CDR2 from the germline V gene are SGHTA and FQGNSA. CDR3 bases: TGTGCCAGCAGCTTAAGGGGCGGGTCCTACAATGAGCAGTTCTTC. This sequence encodes CASSLRGGSYNEQFF.

About this clonotype itself: A read error is possible here, since a much larger clone lies one base away. Because it lacks the conserved phenylalanine or tryptophan at the end, this CDR3 is likely a read error. The CDR3 protein is CASSLSSYGYTY. DNA of the CDR3: TGTGCCAGCAGTTTATCCAGCTATGGCTACACCTAC. The chain combines TRBV12-3 or TRBV12-4 with TRBJ1-2; D ambiguous. With 2 bases removed from V and 4 bases from J, the gap between germline ends came to 5 bases. This CDR3 is 12 amino acids long.

The V call is TRBV27, the J call TRBJ1-1; D may be TRBD1 (6 bases). The germline CDR1 and CDR2 sequences are MNHEY and SMNVEV (reference sequence). V lost 5 bases to trimming and J lost 5 bases, with 12 bases between them. This CDR3 is built from 13 residues. The CDR3 region is CASSPLGATEAFF. The CDR3 DNA follows: TGTGCCAGCAGTCCCTTGGGGGCGACTGAAGCTTTCTTT.

A few counts support this clonotype. The chain joins TRBV7-9 to TRBJ1-1; tentatively, D is TRBD1 (5 bases). V shed 3 bases and J shed 1 base, with 12 bases lying between them. Germline CDR1 reads SEHNR; CDR2 reads FQNEAQ (reference sequence). CDR3 size: 15 residues. The CDR3 protein is CASSFPLGTNTEAFF. Written as DNA, the CDR3 is TGTGCCAGCAGCTTCCCGCTCGGGACGAACACTGAAGCTTTCTTT. Full variable domain (rest looked up from reference TRBV7-9 and TRBJ1-1): DTGVSQNPRHKITKRGQNVTFRCDPISEHNRLYWYRQTLGQGPEFLTYFQNEAQLEKSRLLSDRFSAERPKGSFSTLEIQRTEQGDSAMYLCASSFPLGTNTEAFFGQGTRLTVV.

This clonotype has only a few counts. This sequence joins TRBV15 and TRBJ2-7, with D unclear. The CDR3 loop spans 12 amino acids. The germline gives CDR1 LNHNV, CDR2 YYDKDF (reference sequence). V was pared by 8 bases and J by 5 bases, with 13 bases between. The CDR3 nucleotides are TGTGCCACCCAATCGATACACAACGAGCAGTACTTC. It yields the protein CATQSIHNEQYF. The variable domain in full, completed from reference TRBV15 and TRBJ2-7, reads DAMVIQNPRYQVTQFGKPVTLSCSQTLNHNVMYWYQQKSSQAPKLLFHYYDKDFNNEADTPDNFQSRRPNTSFCFLDIRSPGLGDTAMYLCATQSIHNEQYFGPGTRLTVT.

The chain carries TRBV5-1 and TRBJ2-3; TRBD2 is a possible D gene (6 bases). CDR3 length equals 15 residues. V gave up 4 bases and J gave up 0 bases, with 12 bases separating them. The germline CDR1 and CDR2 sequences are SGHRS and YFSETQ. CDR3 region: CASSLPGASTDTQYF. In DNA, the CDR3 is TGCGCCAGCAGCCTTCCGGGAGCTAGCACAGATACGCAGTATTTT. The variable domain in full, with the rest retrieved from reference TRBV5-1 and TRBJ2-3, is KAGVTQTPRYLIKTRGQQVTLSCSPISGHRSVSWYQQTPGQGLQFLFEYFSETQRNKGNFPGRFSGRQFSNSRSEMNVSTLELGDSALYLCASSLPGASTDTQYFGPGTRLTVL.

This clonotype was seen a handful of times. V usage is TRBV25-1 and J usage is TRBJ1-6, with D uncertain. The CDR3 runs 14 residues. Trimming left V 6 bases short and J 4 bases short, with 10 bases between. Germline assignment: CDR1 MGHDK and CDR2 SYGVNS. The CDR3: CASSDGLYNSPLHF. The CDR3 DNA sequence: TGTGCCAGCAGCGACGGTCTATATAATTCACCCCTCCACTTT.

This sequence joins TRBV6-1 and TRBJ2-1, with a weak D call TRBD2 (5 bases). Deletions cut 4 bases from V and 3 bases from J, with 25 bases between. This CDR3 comprises 19 residues. Germline loops: CDR1 MNHNS, CDR2 SASEGT. CDR3 DNA: TGTGCCAGCAGTGTTTCCTCCTTTTTCCGGGGTGGATTCTACAATGAGCAGTTCTTC. It is translated as CASSVSSFFRGGFYNEQFF.

This chain connects TRBV5-6 to TRBJ2-1; TRBD1 matches 7 bases. CDR1 is SGHDT, CDR2 YYEEEE, per germline. The CDR3 length is 15 residues. J lost 8 bases, V lost 4 bases, and 12 bases had no gene match. DNA for the CDR3: TGTGCCAGCAGCCCTTACAGGGGACCTTTGGATGAGCAGTTCTTC. It translates to CASSPYRGPLDEQFF. The complete variable domain, with remaining parts taken from reference TRBV5-6 and TRBJ2-1, reads DAGVTQSPTHLIKTRGQQVTLRCSPKSGHDTVSWYQQALGQGPQFIFQYYEEEERQRGNFPDRFSGHQFPNYSSELNVNALLLGDSALYLCASSPYRGPLDEQFFGPGTRLTVL.

This sequence joins TRBV5-1 and TRBJ2-3, with 9 bases lining up with TRBD2. After removal of 4 bases from V and 4 bases from J, the junction contained 7 bases not matched to a gene. The V gene's germline CDR1 is SGHRS and CDR2 YFSETQ. The CDR3 covers 15 residues. CDR3 sequence reads: CASSHIAGAADTQYF. Here the CDR3 DNA reads TGCGCCAGCAGCCACATAGCGGGAGCCGCAGATACGCAGTATTTT.

The chain links TRBV12-3 or TRBV12-4 to TRBJ1-1, with 7 bases fitting TRBD1. V shed 7 bases and J 1 base; nucleotides not matched to a gene: 6. The CDR3 is made up of 14 amino acids. The CDR3 loop is CASTPGTANTEAFF. In DNA, the CDR3 is TGTGCCAGCACCCCTGGGACAGCGAACACTGAAGCTTTCTTT.

This clonotype showed up just a few times. V is TRBV20-1 and J is TRBJ2-7, with 8 bases lining up with TRBD1. Germline lookup yields CDR1 DFQATT and CDR2 SNEGSKA (reference sequence). The CDR3 runs 13 residues. V dropped 4 bases and J dropped 3; count of bases not matched to a gene: 5. The CDR3: CSANPGQGYEQYF. The CDR3 bases are TGCAGTGCTAACCCCGGACAGGGCTACGAGCAGTACTTC.

The V and J genes are TRBV5-1 and TRBJ2-5, with 9 bases lining up with TRBD2. Germline assignment: CDR1 SGHRS and CDR2 YFSETQ. V shed 0 bases and J 0 bases; nucleotides not matched to a gene: 9. The CDR3 sequence is 18 residues long. The CDR3 nucleotides are TGCGCCAGCAGCTTGGAGGCAGCGGGGGGTCAGTACCAAGAGACCCAGTACTTC. Its protein is CASSLEAAGGQYQETQYF.

This clonotype occurred a few times. This chain connects TRBV2 to TRBJ1-5, with 7 bases that match TRBD1. After removal of 10 bases from V and 3 bases from J, the junction contained 6 bases not matched to a gene. CDR1 is SNHLY and CDR2 is FYNNEI in the germline V gene. This CDR3 has 13 amino acids. The CDR3: CATKGTDNQPQHF. The CDR3 nucleotides read TGTGCCACCAAAGGGACAGACAATCAGCCCCAGCATTTT.